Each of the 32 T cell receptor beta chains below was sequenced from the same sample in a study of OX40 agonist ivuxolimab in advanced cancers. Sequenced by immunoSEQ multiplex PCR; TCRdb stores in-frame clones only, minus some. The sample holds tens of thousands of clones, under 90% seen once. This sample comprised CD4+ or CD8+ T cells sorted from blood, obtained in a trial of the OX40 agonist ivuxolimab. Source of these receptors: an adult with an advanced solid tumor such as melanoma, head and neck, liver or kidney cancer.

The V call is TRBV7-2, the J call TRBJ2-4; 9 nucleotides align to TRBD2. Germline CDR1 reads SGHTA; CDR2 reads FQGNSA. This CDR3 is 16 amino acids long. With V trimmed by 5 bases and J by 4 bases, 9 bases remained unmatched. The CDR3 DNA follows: TGTGCCAGCAGCCTCGATAGCGGGAGTGGAAAAAACATTCAGTACTTC. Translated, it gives CASSLDSGSGKNIQYF. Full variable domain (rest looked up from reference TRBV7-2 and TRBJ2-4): GAGVSQSPSNKVTEKGKDVELRCDPISGHTALYWYRQSLGQGLEFLIYFQGNSAPDKSGLPSDRFSAERTGGSVSTLTIQRTQQEDSAVYLCASSLDSGSGKNIQYFGAGTRLSVL.

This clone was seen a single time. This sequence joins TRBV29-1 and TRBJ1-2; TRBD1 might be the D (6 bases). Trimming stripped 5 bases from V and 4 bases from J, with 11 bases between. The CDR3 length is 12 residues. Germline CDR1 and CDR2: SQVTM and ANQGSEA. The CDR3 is CSVMGGGYGYTF. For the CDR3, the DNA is TGCAGCGTTATGGGGGGCGGCTATGGCTACACCTTC.

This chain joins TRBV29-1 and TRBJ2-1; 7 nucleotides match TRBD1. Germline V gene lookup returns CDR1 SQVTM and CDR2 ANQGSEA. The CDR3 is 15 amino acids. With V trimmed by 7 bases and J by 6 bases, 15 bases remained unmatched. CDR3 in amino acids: CSAPSGPRTGNEQFF. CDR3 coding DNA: TGCAGCGCCCCCTCAGGGCCACGGACAGGCAATGAGCAGTTCTTC.

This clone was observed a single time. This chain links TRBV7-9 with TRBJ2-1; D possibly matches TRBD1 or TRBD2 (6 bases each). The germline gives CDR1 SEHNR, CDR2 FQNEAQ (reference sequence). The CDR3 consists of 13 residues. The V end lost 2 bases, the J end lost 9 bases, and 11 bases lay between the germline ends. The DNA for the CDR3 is TGTGCCAGCAGCTTAACACAGGGAGGTGAGCAGTTCTTC. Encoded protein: CASSLTQGGEQFF.

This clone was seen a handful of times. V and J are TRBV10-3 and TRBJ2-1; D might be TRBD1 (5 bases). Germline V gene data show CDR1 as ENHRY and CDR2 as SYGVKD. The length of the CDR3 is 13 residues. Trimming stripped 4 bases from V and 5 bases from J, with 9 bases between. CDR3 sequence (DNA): TGTGCCATCAGTGCGGACACGGACAATGAGCAGTTCTTC. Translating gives CAISADTDNEQFF.

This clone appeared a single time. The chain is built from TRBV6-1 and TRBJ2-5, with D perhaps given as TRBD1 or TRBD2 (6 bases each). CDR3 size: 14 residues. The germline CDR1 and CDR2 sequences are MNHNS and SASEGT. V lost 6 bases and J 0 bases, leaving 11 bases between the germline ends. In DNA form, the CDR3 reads TGTGCCAGCAGGCTGGGGGGCCACCAAGAGACCCAGTACTTC. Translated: CASRLGGHQETQYF.

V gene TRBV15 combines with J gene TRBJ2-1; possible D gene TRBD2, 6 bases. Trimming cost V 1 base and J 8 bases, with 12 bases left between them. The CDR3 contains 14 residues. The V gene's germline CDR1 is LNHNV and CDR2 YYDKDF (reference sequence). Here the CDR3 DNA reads TGTGCCACCAGCAGAGGCTTGCGGGACGATGAGCAGTTCTTC. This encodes CATSRGLRDDEQFF.

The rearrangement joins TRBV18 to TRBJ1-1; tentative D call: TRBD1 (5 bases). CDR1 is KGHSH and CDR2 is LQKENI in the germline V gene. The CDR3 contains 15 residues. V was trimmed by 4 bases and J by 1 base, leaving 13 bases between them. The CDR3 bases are TGTGCCAGCTCACTAACCGGGACCGCGAACACTGAAGCTTTCTTT. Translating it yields CASSLTGTANTEAFF.

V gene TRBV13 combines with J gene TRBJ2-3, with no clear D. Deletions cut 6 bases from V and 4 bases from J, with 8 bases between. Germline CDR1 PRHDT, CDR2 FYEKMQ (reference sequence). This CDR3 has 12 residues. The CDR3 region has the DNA TGTGCCAGCAGTTCGGTGGCAGATACGCAGTATTTT. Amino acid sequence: CASSSVADTQYF.

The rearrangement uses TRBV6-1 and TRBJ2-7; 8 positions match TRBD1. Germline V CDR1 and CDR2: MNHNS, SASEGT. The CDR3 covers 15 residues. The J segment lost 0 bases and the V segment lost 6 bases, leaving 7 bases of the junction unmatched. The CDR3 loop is CASRSSGGASYEQYF. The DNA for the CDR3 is TGTGCCAGCAGGAGCTCAGGGGGCGCCTCCTACGAGCAGTACTTC.

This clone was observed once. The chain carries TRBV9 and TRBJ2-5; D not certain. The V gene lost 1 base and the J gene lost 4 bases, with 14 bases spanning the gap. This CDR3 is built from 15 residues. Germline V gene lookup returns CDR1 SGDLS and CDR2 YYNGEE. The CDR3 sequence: CASSVRAGGRETQYF. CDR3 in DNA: TGTGCCAGCAGCGTAAGGGCCGGTGGGCGAGAGACCCAGTACTTC.

This chain's CDR3 is CASRGDRGYTEAFF. CDR3 nucleotide sequence: TGTGCCAGCAGAGGGGACAGGGGGTACACTGAAGCTTTCTTT. The chain links TRBV28 to TRBJ1-1; 11 bases are shared with TRBD1. Germline V CDR1 and CDR2: MDHEN, SYDVKM. Unmatched junction bases numbered 3, after V lost 6 bases and J lost 3 bases. The CDR3 has 14 residues.

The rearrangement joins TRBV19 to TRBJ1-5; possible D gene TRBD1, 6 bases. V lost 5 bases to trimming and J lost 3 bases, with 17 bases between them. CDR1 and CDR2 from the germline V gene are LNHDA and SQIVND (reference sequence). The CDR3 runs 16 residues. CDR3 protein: CASSWGLTGLNQPQHF. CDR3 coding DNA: TGTGCCAGTAGTTGGGGCCTCACAGGGCTCAATCAGCCCCAGCATTTT.

The CDR3 region is CASSEGSSYNEQFF. The CDR3, as DNA: TGTGCCAGCAGTGAAGGGAGCTCCTACAATGAGCAGTTCTTC. The V and J genes are TRBV11-3 and TRBJ2-1; possibly TRBD2 for D (5 bases). The CDR3 extends over 14 amino acids. V lost 6 bases to trimming and J lost 0 bases, with 9 bases between them. Germline CDR1 and CDR2: SGHNT and YENEEA.

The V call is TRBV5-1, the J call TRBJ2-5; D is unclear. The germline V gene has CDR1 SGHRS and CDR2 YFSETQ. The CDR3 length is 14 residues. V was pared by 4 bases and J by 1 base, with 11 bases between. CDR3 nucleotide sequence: TGCGCCAGCAGCCCCTGGGGTATCCAAGAGACCCAGTACTTC. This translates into CASSPWGIQETQYF.

The CDR3 DNA is TGTGCCAGCAGAACATGGACCACAGATACGCAGTATTTT. Amino acids: CASRTWTTDTQYF. The chain links TRBV6-6 to TRBJ2-3; D gene unclear. V shed 6 bases and J shed 2 bases, with 9 bases lying between them. CDR1 and CDR2 (germline): MNHNY, SVGAGI (reference sequence). This CDR3 has 13 amino acids.

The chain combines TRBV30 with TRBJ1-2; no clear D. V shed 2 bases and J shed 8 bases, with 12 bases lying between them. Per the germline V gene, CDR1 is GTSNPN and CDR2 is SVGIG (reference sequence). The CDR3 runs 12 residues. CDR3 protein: CAWSLGNGGYTF. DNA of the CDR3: TGTGCCTGGAGTTTGGGGAATGGCGGCTACACCTTC. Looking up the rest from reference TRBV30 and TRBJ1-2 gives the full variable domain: SQTIHQWPATLVQPVGSPLSLECTVEGTSNPNLYWYRQAAGRGLQLLFYSVGIGQISSEVPQNLSASRPQDRQFILSSKKLLLSDSGFYLCAWSLGNGGYTFGSGTRLTVV.

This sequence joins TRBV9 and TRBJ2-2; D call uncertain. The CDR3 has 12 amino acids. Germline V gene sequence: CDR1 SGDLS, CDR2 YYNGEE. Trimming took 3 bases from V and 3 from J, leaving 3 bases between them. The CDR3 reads CASSGDTGELFF. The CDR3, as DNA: TGTGCCAGCAGCGGGGACACCGGGGAGCTGTTTTTT. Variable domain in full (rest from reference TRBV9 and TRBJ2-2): DSGVTQTPKHLITATGQRVTLRCSPRSGDLSVYWYQQSLDQGLQFLIQYYNGEERAKGNILERFSAQQFPDLHSELNLSSLELGDSALYFCASSGDTGELFFGEGSRLTVL.

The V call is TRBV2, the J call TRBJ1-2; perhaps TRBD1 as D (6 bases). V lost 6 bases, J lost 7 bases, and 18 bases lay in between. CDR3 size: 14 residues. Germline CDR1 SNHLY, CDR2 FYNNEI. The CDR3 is CASRAESGGVGYTF. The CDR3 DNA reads TGTGCCAGCAGGGCGGAGAGTGGGGGCGTTGGCTACACCTTC.

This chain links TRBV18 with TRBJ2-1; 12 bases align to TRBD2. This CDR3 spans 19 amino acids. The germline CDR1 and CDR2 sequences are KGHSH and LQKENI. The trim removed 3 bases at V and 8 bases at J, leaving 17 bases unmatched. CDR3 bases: TGTGCCAGCTCACCCCCCGGGGGGACTAGCGGGCTTCCTGGGGATGAGCAGTTCTTC. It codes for CASSPPGGTSGLPGDEQFF. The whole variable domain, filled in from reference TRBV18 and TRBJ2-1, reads NAGVMQNPRHLVRRRGQEARLRCSPMKGHSHVYWYRQLPEEGLKFMVYLQKENIIDESGMPKERFSAEFPKEGPSILRIQQVVRGDSAAYFCASSPPGGTSGLPGDEQFFGPGTRLTVL.

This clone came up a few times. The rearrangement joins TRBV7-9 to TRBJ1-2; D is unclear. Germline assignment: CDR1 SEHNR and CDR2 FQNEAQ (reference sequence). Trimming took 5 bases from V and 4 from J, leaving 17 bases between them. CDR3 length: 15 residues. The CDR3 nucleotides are TGTGCCAGCAGCCCCCCCACACTGGGTGGCTATGGCTACACCTTC. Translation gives CASSPPTLGGYGYTF.

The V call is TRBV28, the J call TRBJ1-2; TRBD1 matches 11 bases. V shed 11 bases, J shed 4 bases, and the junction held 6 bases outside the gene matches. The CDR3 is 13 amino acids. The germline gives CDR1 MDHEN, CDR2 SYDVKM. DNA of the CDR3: TGTGCCGTTGGGGACAGGGGGGGCTATGGCTACACCTTC. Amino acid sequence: CAVGDRGGYGYTF.

Here the CDR3 reads CASSYVGASTDTQYF. As DNA, the CDR3 is TGTGCCAGCAGTTACGTCGGGGCTAGCACAGATACGCAGTATTTT. The chain joins TRBV6-5 to TRBJ2-3, with D perhaps being TRBD1 or TRBD2 (5 bases each). Trimming shortened V by 2 bases and J by 0 bases, and 9 bases separated the two germline ends. From germline, CDR1 is MNHEY and CDR2 SVGAGI. The CDR3 sequence is 15 residues long.

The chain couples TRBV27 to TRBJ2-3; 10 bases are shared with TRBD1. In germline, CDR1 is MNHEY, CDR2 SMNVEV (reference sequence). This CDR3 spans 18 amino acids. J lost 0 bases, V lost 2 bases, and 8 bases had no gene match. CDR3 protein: CASSLRGQGMTSTDTQYF. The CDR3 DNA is TGTGCCAGCAGTTTAAGGGGACAGGGGATGACTAGCACAGATACGCAGTATTTT.

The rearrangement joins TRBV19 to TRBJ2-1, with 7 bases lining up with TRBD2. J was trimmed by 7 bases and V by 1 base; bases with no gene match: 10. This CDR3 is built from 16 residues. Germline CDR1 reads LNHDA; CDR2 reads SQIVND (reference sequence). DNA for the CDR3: TGTGCCAGTAGTATAGTTGGGACTACTGGAGGGAATGAGCAGTTCTTC. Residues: CASSIVGTTGGNEQFF.

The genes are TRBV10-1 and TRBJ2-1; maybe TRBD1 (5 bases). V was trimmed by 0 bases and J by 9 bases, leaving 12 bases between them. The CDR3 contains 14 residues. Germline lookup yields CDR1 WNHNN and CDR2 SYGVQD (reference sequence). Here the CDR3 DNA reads TGCGCCAGCAGTGAGTCCAGTGGGCAGGGTGAGCAGTTCTTC. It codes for CASSESSGQGEQFF.

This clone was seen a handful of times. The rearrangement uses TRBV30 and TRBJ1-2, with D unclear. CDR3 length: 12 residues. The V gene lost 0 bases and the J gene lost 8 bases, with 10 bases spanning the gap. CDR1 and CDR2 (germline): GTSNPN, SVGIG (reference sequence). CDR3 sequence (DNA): TGTGCCTGGAGTGTACTCAGAAACGGCTACACCTTC. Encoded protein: CAWSVLRNGYTF.

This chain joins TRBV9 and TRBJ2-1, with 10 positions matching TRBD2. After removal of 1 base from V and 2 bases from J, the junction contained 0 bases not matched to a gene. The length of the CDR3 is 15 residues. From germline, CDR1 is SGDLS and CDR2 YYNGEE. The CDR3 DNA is TGTGCCAGCAGCGTACTAGCGGGAGCCTACAATGAGCAGTTCTTC. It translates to CASSVLAGAYNEQFF.

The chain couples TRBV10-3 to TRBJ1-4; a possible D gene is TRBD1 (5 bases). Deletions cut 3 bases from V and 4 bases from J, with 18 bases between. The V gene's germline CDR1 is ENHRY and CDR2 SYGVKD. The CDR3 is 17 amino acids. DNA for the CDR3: TGTGCCATCAGTGAACGGGGCCATCGGGCCCATAATGAAAAACTGTTTTTT. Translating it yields CAISERGHRAHNEKLFF.

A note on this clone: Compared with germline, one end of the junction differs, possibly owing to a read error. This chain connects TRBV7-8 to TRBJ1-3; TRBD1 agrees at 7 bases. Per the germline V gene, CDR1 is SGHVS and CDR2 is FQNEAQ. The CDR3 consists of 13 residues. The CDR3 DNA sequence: TGTGCCACCAGCACAGGGGCTGGAAACACCATATATTTT. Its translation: CATSTGAGNTIYF.

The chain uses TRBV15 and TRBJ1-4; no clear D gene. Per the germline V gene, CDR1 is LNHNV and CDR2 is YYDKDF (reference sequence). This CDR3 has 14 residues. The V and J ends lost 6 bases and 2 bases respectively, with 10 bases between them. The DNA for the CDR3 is TGTGCCACCAGAGTAGGGTCTACTAATGAAAAACTGTTTTTT. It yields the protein CATRVGSTNEKLFF.

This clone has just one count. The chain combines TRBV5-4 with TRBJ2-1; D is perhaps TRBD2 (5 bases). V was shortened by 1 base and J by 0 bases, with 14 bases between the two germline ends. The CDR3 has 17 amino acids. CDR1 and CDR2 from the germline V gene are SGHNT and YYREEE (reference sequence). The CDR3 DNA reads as TGTGCCAGCAGCTTGTATTTGGGGAGCCCCTCCTACAATGAGCAGTTCTTC. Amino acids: CASSLYLGSPSYNEQFF.